One and the same sample provided the 27 T cell receptor beta chains below, sequenced in a study of blood T cells in healthy people across ages. A second PCR of about 6 to 11 cycles used a sample-barcoded 5' primer and a J-beta primer mix. TCRdb reanalysed the 5' RACE reads using MiXCR and keeps one entry per CDR3 protein. This repertoire shows 1.5 million to 2 million distinct CDR3 sequences, about 50% found once; its top ten account for approximately 2.1%. The sample taken for sequencing was blood. All receptors come from a woman between 40 and 55 years old in good health.

The rearrangement links TRBV7-2 to TRBJ1-2; tentatively, D is TRBD1 (5 bases). With 7 bases removed from V and 5 bases from J, the gap between germline ends came to 20 bases. The CDR3 consists of 15 residues. CDR1 SGHTA and CDR2 FQGNSA come from the germline V gene. The CDR3 DNA reads as TGTGCCAGCACCGAAGTTCAGGCCAGGGCTTATGGCTACACCTTC. It specifies CASTEVQARAYGYTF.

This clonotype was observed at least ten times. CDR3 sequence reads: CASSLGGTMTGQNIQYF. The CDR3 DNA sequence: TGTGCCAGCAGCTTAGGAGGCACTATGACAGGGCAAAACATTCAGTACTTC. The chain is built from TRBV7-2 and TRBJ2-4, with 7 bases that match TRBD1. V trimming: 1 base; J trimming: 5 bases; junction bases outside the gene matches: 11. The CDR3 loop spans 17 amino acids. Germline V gene data show CDR1 as SGHTA and CDR2 as FQGNSA.

The chain employs TRBV29-1 and TRBJ1-2, with unresolved D. V was clipped by 4 bases and J by 0 bases, with 9 bases between them. This CDR3 is built from 13 residues. CDR1 SQVTM and CDR2 ANQGSEA come from the germline V gene. The CDR3 is CSVGNPTNYGYTF. The CDR3 nucleotides are TGCAGCGTTGGGAACCCCACTAACTATGGCTACACCTTC.

The chain joins TRBV25-1 to TRBJ1-4; D is unclear. V shed 4 bases and J shed 8 bases, with 17 bases lying between them. CDR1 is MGHDK, CDR2 SYGVNS, per germline. The CDR3 is 15 residues long. CDR3 protein: CASSGVSPLEEKLFF. In DNA, the CDR3 is TGTGCCAGCAGTGGTGTAAGTCCCTTAGAGGAAAAACTGTTTTTT.

The chain uses TRBV12-3 or TRBV12-4 and TRBJ2-1; the D gene is possibly TRBD2 (5 bases). Trimming took 3 bases from V and 5 from J, leaving 20 bases between them. This CDR3 spans 17 amino acids. CDR3 nucleotides: TGTGCCAGCAGTTTTGTAGCAAGGCCCTCGGAGGACAATGAGCAGTTCTTC. It encodes CASSFVARPSEDNEQFF.

This clonotype was counted a few times. The V and J genes are TRBV6-5 and TRBJ2-6; D not resolved. The CDR3 has 16 amino acids. V was pared by 0 bases and J by 1 base, with 7 bases between. Germline V CDR1 and CDR2: MNHEY, SVGAGI. The CDR3: CASSYSLFSGANVLTF. Written as DNA, the CDR3 is TGTGCCAGCAGTTACTCGCTTTTTTCTGGGGCCAACGTCCTGACTTTC.

The V gene is TRBV9, the J gene TRBJ2-5; D unresolved. The CDR3 runs to 14 residues. CDR1 is SGDLS, CDR2 YYNGEE, per germline. The V end lost 5 bases, the J end lost 0 bases, and 11 bases lay between the germline ends. CDR3 loop: CASSGTMDQETQYF. The CDR3 region has the DNA TGTGCCAGCAGTGGAACAATGGACCAAGAGACCCAGTACTTC.

V is TRBV29-1 and J is TRBJ2-5; D might be TRBD2 (6 bases). With 6 bases removed from V and 5 bases from J, the gap between germline ends came to 16 bases. CDR3 size: 13 residues. Germline V CDR1 and CDR2: SQVTM, ANQGSEA. The chain's CDR3 is CSVEYGGWETQYF. For the CDR3, the DNA is TGCAGCGTCGAATATGGGGGGTGGGAGACCCAGTACTTC.

This rearrangement joins TRBV20-1 to TRBJ2-5; 9 nucleotides match TRBD1. The CDR3 covers 15 residues. The germline V gene has CDR1 DFQATT and CDR2 SNEGSKA (reference sequence). V lost 1 base to trimming and J lost 11 bases; unmatched junction nucleotides: 14. Written as DNA, the CDR3 is TGCAGTGCTAGAGTGGGACAGGGAGCGTTTGAGGCTCAGTACTTC. Translated, it gives CSARVGQGAFEAQYF.

The chain employs TRBV10-3 and TRBJ2-3, with TRBD2 matching 10 bases. Trimming took 0 bases from V and 11 from J; bases not matched to a gene: 14. The CDR3 has 17 amino acids. Germline loops: CDR1 ENHRY, CDR2 SYGVKD. CDR3 region: CAISESNFALAGREQYF. CDR3 coding DNA: TGTGCCATCAGTGAGTCGAACTTCGCACTAGCGGGACGAGAGCAGTATTTT.

This chain connects TRBV5-6 to TRBJ2-7; D unclear. Trimming took off 5 bases at V and 3 bases at J, with 9 bases between the two ends. There are 12 residues in the CDR3. Germline CDR1 reads SGHDT; CDR2 reads YYEEEE. DNA for the CDR3: TGTGCCAGCAGGGGCAGATACTACGAGCAGTACTTC. It specifies CASRGRYYEQYF. Complete variable domain (other parts from reference TRBV5-6 and TRBJ2-7): DAGVTQSPTHLIKTRGQQVTLRCSPKSGHDTVSWYQQALGQGPQFIFQYYEEEERQRGNFPDRFSGHQFPNYSSELNVNALLLGDSALYLCASRGRYYEQYFGPGTRLTVT.

This clonotype was detected a few times. The germline gene is not matched at one end of the junction; a read error may be the cause. V is TRBV29-1 and J is TRBJ1-6; D might be TRBD1 (6 bases). Germline V gene sequence: CDR1 SQVTM, CDR2 ANQGSEA. This CDR3 comprises 13 residues. The CDR3 nucleotides read TGTAGCGTTCCAGGGGACCGAGGTTCACCCCTCCACTTT. Protein product: CSVPGDRGSPLHF.

The rearrangement joins TRBV28 to TRBJ2-4, with a possible D match to TRBD1 (6 bases). The CDR3 consists of 10 residues. V was shortened by 10 bases and J by 15 bases, with 16 bases between the two germline ends. CDR1 is MDHEN and CDR2 is SYDVKM in the germline V gene. The CDR3 here is CATQQGSLYF. The CDR3 DNA is TGTGCCACCCAACAGGGCTCTCTGTACTTC.

V gene TRBV4-2 combines with J gene TRBJ1-1, with TRBD1 matching 10 bases. The V and J ends lost 1 base and 1 base, in that order; junction bases with no gene match: 6. CDR1 and CDR2 from the germline V gene are LGHNA and YNFKEQ. The CDR3 runs 17 residues. This CDR3 reads CASSQGQDRGRNTEAFF. The CDR3 coding sequence is TGTGCCAGCAGCCAAGGGCAAGACAGGGGGCGGAACACTGAAGCTTTCTTT.

This sequence joins TRBV11-2 and TRBJ2-1, with D perhaps TRBD2 (6 bases). The germline V and J ends were trimmed by 8 bases and 5 bases, with 16 bases remaining between them. This CDR3 has 14 residues. CDR1 is SGHAT and CDR2 is FQNNGV in the germline V gene. CDR3 bases: TGTGCCAGCGACTCCGGGACTCCTGACAATGAGCAGTTCTTC. It is translated as CASDSGTPDNEQFF.

The V and J genes are TRBV5-8 and TRBJ2-1; 8 positions agree with TRBD1. V dropped 4 bases and J dropped 0; count of bases not matched to a gene: 6. Germline V CDR1 and CDR2: SGHTS, YDEGEE. The CDR3 loop spans 16 amino acids. CDR3 sequence (DNA): TGTGCCAGCAGCGTCTGGACAGGGAGCTCCTACAATGAGCAGTTCTTC. It translates to CASSVWTGSSYNEQFF.

The rearrangement links TRBV7-2 to TRBJ2-3, with TRBD2 identical over 8 bases. Trimming took 5 bases from V and 5 from J; bases not matched to a gene: 9. CDR1 is SGHTA, CDR2 FQGNSA, per germline. The CDR3 contains 15 residues. DNA for the CDR3: TGTGCCAGCAGCCGTCCGGGGGGGCAAGGAGATACGCAGTATTTT. It translates to CASSRPGGQGDTQYF.

This clonotype was detected once. The chain recombines TRBV28 with TRBJ1-5; D is unclear. The CDR3 spans 15 residues. The V gene's germline CDR1 is MDHEN and CDR2 SYDVKM. Trimming stripped 4 bases from V and 4 bases from J, with 14 bases between. The chain's CDR3 is CASSSPGGDNQPQHF. CDR3 DNA: TGTGCCAGCAGTTCCCCGGGAGGAGATAATCAGCCCCAGCATTTT.

Concerning this clonotype: The germline gene is not matched at one end of the junction; a read error may be the cause. CDR3 residues: CASSLAYGTGLSGANALTF. The CDR3 DNA is TGTGCCAGCAGCTTAGCGTACGGGACAGGCCTCTCTGGGGCCAACGCCCTGACTTTC. The chain uses TRBV7-2 and TRBJ2-6, with TRBD1 matching over 8 bases. The V gene's germline CDR1 is SGHTA and CDR2 FQGNSA. CDR3 length: 19 amino acids.

CDR3: CASSEFSGHEQYF. CDR3 DNA: TGTGCCAGCAGTGAATTTTCCGGTCACGAGCAGTACTTC. The rearrangement links TRBV25-1 to TRBJ2-5, with D unresolved. The tail of the sequence fits TRBJ2-7 better, so the J call may be wrong. The CDR3 covers 13 residues. Germline V gene data show CDR1 as MGHDK and CDR2 as SYGVNS.

The chain has TRBV3-1 and TRBJ2-7; 9 bases line up with TRBD2. The DNA end lines up better with TRBJ2-5; the J call may be wrong. From germline, CDR1 is LGHDT and CDR2 YNNKEL (reference sequence). The CDR3 sequence is 19 residues long. DNA for the CDR3: TGTGCCAGCAGCCAAGATAGGGCTAGGTTTAGCGGGGGACGGGAGACCCAGTACTTC. Protein product: CASSQDRARFSGGRETQYF.

V gene TRBV28 combines with J gene TRBJ2-5; D is ambiguous. V lost 7 bases, J lost 4 bases, and 16 bases lay in between. The CDR3 loop spans 14 amino acids. From germline, CDR1 is MDHEN and CDR2 SYDVKM. CDR3 protein: CASIPRRVGETQYF. CDR3 sequence (DNA): TGTGCCAGCATCCCGAGAAGGGTAGGAGAGACCCAGTACTTC. The whole variable domain, remainder taken from reference TRBV28 and TRBJ2-5, is DVKVTQSSRYLVKRTGEKVFLECVQDMDHENMFWYRQDPGLGLRLIYFSYDVKMKEKGDIPEGYSVSREKKERFSLILESASTNQTSMYLCASIPRRVGETQYFGPGTRLLVL.

There are a few counts of this clonotype. The chain recombines TRBV6-5 with TRBJ2-7; D may be TRBD1 (6 bases). Trimming took 2 bases from V and 3 from J, leaving 26 bases between them. There are 19 residues in the CDR3. The V gene's germline CDR1 is MNHEY and CDR2 SVGAGI. CDR3 sequence reads: CASSYGGDGMVALRYEQYF. CDR3 nucleotides: TGTGCCAGCAGTTACGGGGGCGACGGTATGGTTGCGTTGCGCTACGAGCAGTACTTC.

The CDR3 region is CASTPLGSYNEQFF. The CDR3 DNA reads TGTGCCAGCACCCCACTAGGCTCCTACAATGAGCAGTTCTTC. V gene TRBV27 combines with J gene TRBJ2-1; TRBD2 is a possible D gene (5 bases). The ends were cut back, 7 bases at V and 0 bases at J, with 10 bases in the middle. Germline assignment: CDR1 MNHEY and CDR2 SMNVEV (reference sequence). The CDR3 is made up of 14 amino acids.

To note about this clonotype: The junction and the germline gene differ at one end; a read error may be behind it. The rearrangement links TRBV5-6 to TRBJ2-1; D is perhaps TRBD2 (5 bases). The CDR3 is 12 amino acids. Germline V gives CDR1 SGHDT, CDR2 YYEEEE. Written as DNA, the CDR3 is TGTGTCAGCAGCTTGCGGGCCCCAGTGCAGTTCTTC. Its protein is CVSSLRAPVQFF.

Comments on this clonotype: One end of the junction varies from germline; a read error may be responsible. DNA of the CDR3: TGCAGCGCTAGGTCCGGGGGGGCAAATGAGCGGTTCTTC. Residues: CSARSGGANERFF. This sequence joins TRBV20-1 and TRBJ2-1; 8 bases map to TRBD2. This CDR3 spans 13 amino acids. The germline V gene encodes CDR1 DFQATT and CDR2 SNEGSKA (reference sequence).

The V gene is TRBV20-1, the J gene TRBJ1-2; perhaps TRBD1 as D (6 bases). Per germline, CDR1 DFQATT and CDR2 SNEGSKA (reference sequence). This CDR3 contains 13 residues. Trimming left V 3 bases short and J 8 bases short, with 16 bases between. This CDR3 reads CSASSQGLRGYTF. CDR3 coding DNA: TGCAGTGCTAGTTCCCAGGGGTTGCGGGGCTACACCTTC.